The 28 T cell receptor beta chains presented below share a single source sample, sequenced in a study of cytomegalovirus exposure and HLA in healthy donors. 60 Vbeta and 13 Jbeta primers were used in PCR. Profiling relied on immunoSEQ multiplex PCR, and the TCRdb table lists in-frame clones only, not all of them. The data show roughly 150,000 clones, with 50% to 75% seen just once and 3% held by the top ten. Sequenced material: PBMCs. The source is a woman aged 25 to 39 in good health and CMV-seropositive.

This chain links TRBV5-1 with TRBJ2-1; 8 nucleotides line up with TRBD2. There are 15 residues in the CDR3. Germline CDR1 reads SGHRS; CDR2 reads YFSETQ. J gave up 5 bases and V 2 bases, and 6 bases lay outside the gene matches. For the CDR3, the DNA is TGCGCCAGCAGCTTTGGACTAGCCGACGACAATGAGCAGTTCTTC. Protein: CASSFGLADDNEQFF.

The rearrangement joins TRBV10-3 to TRBJ1-5, with D perhaps TRBD1 (5 bases). Trimming took 8 bases from V and 4 from J, leaving 18 bases between them. The CDR3 consists of 15 residues. The germline V gene encodes CDR1 ENHRY and CDR2 SYGVKD. The CDR3 DNA follows: TGTGCCATCCGTGGGGGGGATCAGCGGAATCAGCCCCAGCATTTT. This encodes CAIRGGDQRNQPQHF.

The J gene is TRBJ1-1, the V gene TRBV5-1, with a weak D call TRBD1 (5 bases). With 0 bases removed from V and 3 bases from J, the gap between germline ends came to 15 bases. CDR1 is SGHRS and CDR2 is YFSETQ in the germline V gene. The CDR3 is 16 residues long. CDR3 nucleotide sequence: TGCGCCAGCAGCTTGGGAGTCAGGGCGATTGACACTGAAGCTTTCTTT. It specifies CASSLGVRAIDTEAFF.

The V gene is TRBV19, the J gene TRBJ1-3, with 7 bases identical to TRBD1. CDR3 size: 22 residues. V trimming: 6 bases; J trimming: 0 bases; junction bases outside the gene matches: 26. Per germline, CDR1 LNHDA and CDR2 SQIVND (reference sequence). In DNA, the CDR3 is TGTGCCAGTAGACCGATCGCGGGCAGGGGACAGAATATATTTAGCTCTGGAAACACCATATATTTT. As protein: CASRPIAGRGQNIFSSGNTIYF.

The V call is TRBV5-6, the J call TRBJ1-5; D possibly corresponds to TRBD1 (5 bases). CDR1 is SGHDT and CDR2 is YYEEEE in the germline V gene. The CDR3 runs to 17 residues. V shed 2 bases and J shed 1 base, with 16 bases lying between them. The CDR3 is CASSFRFSGASNQPQHF. CDR3 DNA sequence: TGTGCCAGCAGCTTCAGGTTCAGCGGGGCAAGCAATCAGCCCCAGCATTTT.

The table lists this clone with a few counts. The genes are TRBV5-4 and TRBJ2-3, with D maybe TRBD2 (5 bases). Trimming shortened V by 4 bases and J by 0 bases, and 9 bases separated the two germline ends. This CDR3 has 14 amino acids. Germline values: CDR1 SGHNT, CDR2 YYREEE (reference sequence). The CDR3 protein is CASSLGLSTDTQYF. CDR3 in DNA: TGTGCCAGCAGCCTAGGACTTAGCACAGATACGCAGTATTTT.

This clone was seen only once. The chain combines TRBV10-3 with TRBJ2-7; 10 bases are a match to TRBD1. CDR1 is ENHRY, CDR2 SYGVKD, per germline. This CDR3 contains 13 residues. Trimming cost V 4 bases and J 5 bases; bases outside gene matches: 2. The CDR3 bases are TGTGCCATCAGTGTGGGGACAGGGGACGAGCAGTACTTC. Encoded protein: CAISVGTGDEQYF.

The chain links TRBV10-2 to TRBJ1-1; D gene unclear. V was shortened by 0 bases and J by 8 bases, with 4 bases between the two germline ends. CDR3 size: 11 residues. Germline assignment: CDR1 WSHSY and CDR2 SAAADI. In DNA, the CDR3 is TGCGCCAGCAGTGAGTCCTTCGAAGCTTTCTTT. It codes for CASSESFEAFF.

The V call is TRBV4-1, the J call TRBJ1-2; D is perhaps TRBD1 (5 bases). The V gene's germline CDR1 is MGHRA and CDR2 YSYEKL. The V and J ends lost 3 bases and 2 bases respectively, with 13 bases between them. The CDR3 length is 15 residues. The CDR3 DNA reads as TGCGCCAGCAGCCAGGCTCCGACAGCCAACTATGGCTACACCTTC. Protein product: CASSQAPTANYGYTF.

Remarks on this clone: At one end, the junction sequence differs from germline, possibly due to a read error. Other DNA sequences within the sample encode an identical CDR3. The chain couples TRBV7-6 to TRBJ1-6, with D possibly matching TRBD1 (6 bases). Germline assignment: CDR1 SGHVS and CDR2 FNYEAQ. CDR3 size: 19 residues. CDR3 sequence (DNA): TGTGCCAGCAGCTTAGCGCCCCAATCGGACAGCTCCTATAATTCCCCCCTCCACTTT. Amino acids: CASSLAPQSDSSYNSPLHF.

The chain is built from TRBV6-5 and TRBJ2-1; TRBD2 matches 9 bases. Germline CDR1 is MNHEY and CDR2 is SVGAGI. The V segment lost 7 bases and the J segment 4 bases; nucleotides outside the gene matches: 5. The CDR3 runs to 14 residues. The CDR3 DNA follows: TGTGCCAGCACTGTACTAGCGGGTTACAATGAGCAGTTCTTC. Encoded protein: CASTVLAGYNEQFF.

This chain uses TRBV5-6 with TRBJ2-2; 11 nucleotides line up with TRBD2. Germline V gene lookup returns CDR1 SGHDT and CDR2 YYEEEE. This CDR3 is 19 amino acids long. J was trimmed by 9 bases and V by 2 bases; bases with no gene match: 18. The CDR3 protein is CASSLVSLAGGRVARELFF. CDR3 DNA: TGTGCCAGCAGCTTAGTTTCATTAGCGGGAGGGCGTGTGGCCCGGGAGCTGTTTTTT.

CDR3 in DNA: TGTGCCAGCAGCCCCACCGAGGGAAGCTCCTATAATTCACCCCTCCACTTT. Protein sequence: CASSPTEGSSYNSPLHF. The chain joins TRBV16 to TRBJ1-6; D remains ambiguous. V dropped 4 bases and J dropped 0 bases, with 13 bases sitting between them. This CDR3 is 17 amino acids long. Germline CDR1 is KGHSY and CDR2 is FQNENV.

V gene TRBV30 combines with J gene TRBJ1-5; 7 bases match TRBD1. CDR3 length: 15 amino acids. Germline V lookup: CDR1 GTSNPN, CDR2 SVGIG (reference sequence). Losses at the gene ends were 4 bases for V and 0 bases for J; bases not matched to a gene: 6. This CDR3 reads CAWKVAGGSNQPQHF. CDR3 nucleotides: TGTGCCTGGAAAGTTGCAGGGGGTAGCAATCAGCCCCAGCATTTT.

The chain combines TRBV10-1 with TRBJ2-5; TRBD1 agrees at 7 bases. The J call may not be correct, given that the DNA end is closer to TRBJ2-7. CDR1 and CDR2 (germline): WNHNN, SYGVQD (reference sequence). This CDR3 has 14 amino acids. The CDR3 loop reads CASSPGTANYEQYF. CDR3 DNA: TGCGCCAGCAGTCCCGGGACAGCGAACTACGAGCAGTACTTC.

The chain links TRBV7-8 to TRBJ2-1; the match to TRBD1 covers 7 bases. This CDR3 has 14 residues. With 5 bases clipped from V and 8 bases from J, the junction kept 9 bases outside the gene matches. Germline V lookup: CDR1 SGHVS, CDR2 FQNEAQ. CDR3 in amino acids: CASSAQQGIHEQFF. CDR3 DNA: TGTGCCAGCAGCGCCCAACAGGGGATCCATGAGCAGTTCTTC.

This chain connects TRBV27 to TRBJ1-6; unclear D gene. CDR3 length: 18 amino acids. The germline V gene has CDR1 MNHEY and CDR2 SMNVEV (reference sequence). Trimming shortened V by 6 bases and J by 0 bases, and 18 bases separated the two germline ends. The CDR3 bases are TGTGCCAGCAGCCCCTTGTCGAAGCAAATCTCCTATAATTCACCCCTCCACTTT. This translates into CASSPLSKQISYNSPLHF.

This clone was observed a few times. J is TRBJ1-4 and V is TRBV28, with TRBD1 matching over 10 bases. The CDR3 has 18 residues. Germline trimming cut 5 bases from V and 4 bases from J; bases unmatched to any gene: 13. Germline CDR1 and CDR2: MDHEN and SYDVKM. In DNA, the CDR3 is TGTGCCAGCAGTCCCCTAGCGACAGGGGGCGCGTATAATGAAAAACTGTTTTTT. Encoded protein: CASSPLATGGAYNEKLFF.

The chain employs TRBV28 and TRBJ2-3; 10 bases align to TRBD2. The germline V gene has CDR1 MDHEN and CDR2 SYDVKM. The CDR3 consists of 17 residues. Trimming took 2 bases from V and 4 from J; bases not matched to a gene: 9. The CDR3 here is CASSLGSGGVFADTQYF. Here the CDR3 DNA reads TGTGCCAGCAGTTTAGGGAGCGGGGGGGTTTTTGCAGATACGCAGTATTTT.

The chain uses TRBV11-2 and TRBJ1-4; 11 nucleotides line up with TRBD1. V lost 5 bases and J lost 8; bases outside the gene matches: 4. The CDR3 is 14 amino acids. Germline V gives CDR1 SGHAT, CDR2 FQNNGV. CDR3 in DNA: TGTGCCAGCAGCCATGGACAGGGGGCAGAAAAACTGTTTTTT. This gives the protein CASSHGQGAEKLFF.

This chain connects TRBV5-1 to TRBJ2-4; D is possibly TRBD2 (6 bases). The CDR3 is 14 amino acids. The V end was cut by 0 bases, the J end by 7 bases, with 11 bases between. Germline V gene data show CDR1 as SGHRS and CDR2 as YFSETQ. Here the CDR3 DNA reads TGCGCCAGCAGCTTGGAGGGACGGGGGAACATTCAGTACTTC. It encodes CASSLEGRGNIQYF.

The rearrangement links TRBV5-4 to TRBJ1-1; D possibly corresponds to TRBD1 (5 bases). The CDR3 is 16 residues long. Per germline, CDR1 SGHNT and CDR2 YYREEE (reference sequence). V lost 5 bases and J lost 1, with 18 bases in between. DNA for the CDR3: TGTGCCAGCAGGAGGATGGTACGACAGAGGAACACTGAAGCTTTCTTT. Encoded protein: CASRRMVRQRNTEAFF.

Of note for this clone: One end of the junction does not line up with germline, which may come from a read error. The chain couples TRBV6-5 to TRBJ2-7, with D tentatively TRBD1 (5 bases). This CDR3 region has 14 residues. CDR1 and CDR2 from the germline V gene are MNHEY and SVGAGI. As DNA, the CDR3 is TGTGCCAGCAGTTACCGCGACAGCCCCTACGAGCAGTGCTTC. The encoded protein is CASSYRDSPYEQCF.

The genes are TRBV11-3 and TRBJ2-7, with D unresolved. The CDR3 spans 14 residues. V was trimmed by 1 base and J by 1 base, leaving 8 bases between them. Germline assignment: CDR1 SGHNT and CDR2 YENEEA. In DNA, the CDR3 is TGTGCCAGCAGCTTAGCGGGTCGATCCTACGAGCAGTACTTC. It encodes CASSLAGRSYEQYF.

This clone showed up just once. Different DNA sequences within this sample yield the same CDR3. The gene calls are TRBV6-4 and TRBJ1-1, with a tentative D call TRBD1 (6 bases). The CDR3 has 14 amino acids. The germline CDR1 and CDR2 sequences are MRHNA and SNTAGT. V dropped 5 bases and J dropped 10 bases, with 20 bases sitting between them. CDR3 nucleotides: TGTGCCAGCAGTACAACGGGGCAGGGGTTGGTAGCTTTCTTT. This sequence encodes CASSTTGQGLVAFF.

This chain connects TRBV15 to TRBJ2-5, with 14 bases fitting TRBD2. J lost 4 bases, V lost 1 base, and 2 bases had no gene match. Germline CDR1 reads LNHNV; CDR2 reads YYDKDF (reference sequence). The CDR3 totals 16 residues. The CDR3 coding sequence is TGTGCCACCAGCAGAGGGGGACTAGCGGGAGTAGAGACCCAGTACTTC. This translates into CATSRGGLAGVETQYF.

This clone has just a few counts. The rearrangement uses TRBV4-1 and TRBJ1-1, with D hard to call. Germline V gene data show CDR1 as MGHRA and CDR2 as YSYEKL. V gave up 4 bases and J gave up 4 bases, with 13 bases separating them. This CDR3 region has 14 residues. CDR3 coding DNA: TGCGCCAGCAGCCTTGAGGGCCGGCCCACTGAAGCTTTCTTT. It encodes CASSLEGRPTEAFF.

The V and J genes are TRBV2 and TRBJ1-5, with TRBD1 matching 8 bases. The ends lost 5 bases at V and 0 bases at J; junction bases unmatched: 6. In germline, CDR1 is SNHLY, CDR2 FYNNEI. The CDR3 consists of 16 residues. CDR3 DNA sequence: TGTGCCAGCAGTCCAGGGGGCCTCTATAGCAATCAGCCCCAGCATTTT. As protein: CASSPGGLYSNQPQHF.